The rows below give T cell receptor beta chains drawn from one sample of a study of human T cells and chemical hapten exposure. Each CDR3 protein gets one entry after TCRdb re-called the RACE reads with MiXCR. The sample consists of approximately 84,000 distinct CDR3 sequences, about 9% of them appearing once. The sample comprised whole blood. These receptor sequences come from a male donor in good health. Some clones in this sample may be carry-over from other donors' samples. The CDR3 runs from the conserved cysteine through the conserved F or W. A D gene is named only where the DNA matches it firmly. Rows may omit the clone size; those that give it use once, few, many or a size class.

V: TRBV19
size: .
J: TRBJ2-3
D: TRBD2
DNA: TGTGCCAGTAGTAGACTAGCGGGGGGCCGAAGCACAGATACGCAGTATTTT
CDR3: CASSRLAGGRSTDTQYF

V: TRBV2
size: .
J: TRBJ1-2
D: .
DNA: TGTGCCAGCAGAGCGGGGAGAGAACAGAGACCGTTGGACTATGGCTACACCTTC
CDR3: CASRAGREQRPLDYGYTF

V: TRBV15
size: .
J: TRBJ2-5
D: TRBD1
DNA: TGTGCCACCAGCAGAGATGGACAGGGGGTATGGGAGACCCAGTACTTC
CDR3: CATSRDGQGVWETQYF

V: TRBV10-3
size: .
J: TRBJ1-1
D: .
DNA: TGTGCCATCGGGGGGAGGACGGCCATGAACACTGAAGCTTTCTTT
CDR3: CAIGGRTAMNTEAFF

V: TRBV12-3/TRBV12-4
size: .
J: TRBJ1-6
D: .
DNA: TGTGCCAGCACCCACCGATCGACACCTGGGTATAATTCACCCCTCCACTTT
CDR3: CASTHRSTPGYNSPLHF

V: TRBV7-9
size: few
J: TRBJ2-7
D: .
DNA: TGTGCCAGCAGCTTAGGAGAGCTGGGGGACCGATACGAGCAGTACTTC
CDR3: CASSLGELGDRYEQYF

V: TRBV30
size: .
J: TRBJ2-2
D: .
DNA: TGTGCCTGGAGTGTACGAGGGGAGCTGTTTTTT
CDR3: CAWSVRGELFF

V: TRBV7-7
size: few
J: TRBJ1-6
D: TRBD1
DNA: TGTGCCAGCACCCAACCGAGGGGGCGACAGGGAGCAACCTATAATTCACCCCTCCACTTT
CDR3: CASTQPRGRQGATYNSPLHF

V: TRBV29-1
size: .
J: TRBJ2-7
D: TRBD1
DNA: TGCAGCGTTGAAGGTCGGACAGGGTCCTACGAGCAGTACTTC
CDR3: CSVEGRTGSYEQYF

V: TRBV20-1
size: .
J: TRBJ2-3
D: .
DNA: TGCAGTGCTAGATATGGGGGGGGGCCGACAGATACGCAGTATTTT
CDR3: CSARYGGGPTDTQYF

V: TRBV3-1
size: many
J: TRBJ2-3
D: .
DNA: TGTGCCAGCAGCCAGCGATCGGGGTACACAGATACGCAGTATTTT
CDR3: CASSQRSGYTDTQYF

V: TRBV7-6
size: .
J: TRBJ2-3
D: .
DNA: TGTGCCAGCAGCTCCCGATCGGGCACAGATACGCAGTATTTT
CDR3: CASSSRSGTDTQYF

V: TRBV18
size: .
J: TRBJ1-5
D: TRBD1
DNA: TGTGCCAGCTCACCGATCTGGGACAGGGATTATCAGCCCCAGCATTTT
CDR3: CASSPIWDRDYQPQHF

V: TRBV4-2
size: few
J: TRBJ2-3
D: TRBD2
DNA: TGTGCCAGCAGCCAAGAGTCGGCGGGAGGAGCAGATACGCAGTATTTT
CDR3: CASSQESAGGADTQYF

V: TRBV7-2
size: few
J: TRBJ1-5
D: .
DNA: TGTGCCAGCAGCTCCACCCCAGGGTTTTATCAGCCCCAGCATTTT
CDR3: CASSSTPGFYQPQHF

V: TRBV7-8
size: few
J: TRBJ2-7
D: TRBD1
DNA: TGTGCCAGCAGCCCCCGGACAGGGTGGTCAACCTACGAGCAGTACTTC
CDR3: CASSPRTGWSTYEQYF

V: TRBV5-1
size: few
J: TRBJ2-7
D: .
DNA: TGCGCCAGCACGAAAGGCCTCGAGCAGTACTTC
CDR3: CASTKGLEQYF

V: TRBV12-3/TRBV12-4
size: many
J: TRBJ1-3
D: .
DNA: TGTGCCAGCAGTGTAACAGGTACCGTCGGTGGTGAGGATTTT
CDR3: CASSVTGTVGGEDF

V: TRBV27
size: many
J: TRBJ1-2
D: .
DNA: TGTGCCAGCAGTCGGGACTCCCTGTCCTATGGCTACACCTTC
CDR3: CASSRDSLSYGYTF

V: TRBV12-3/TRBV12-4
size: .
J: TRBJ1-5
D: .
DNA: TGTGCCAGCAGTTTTCTGGGTATTCAGCCCCAGCATTTT
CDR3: CASSFLGIQPQHF

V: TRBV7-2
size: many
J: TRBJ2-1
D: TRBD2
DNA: TGTGCCAGCACCACCAGACTAGCTAGTGAGCAGTTCTTC
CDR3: CASTTRLASEQFF

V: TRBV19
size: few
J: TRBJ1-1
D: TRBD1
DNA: TGTGCCAGTACCATGGGACAGGGGACCACTGAAGCTTTCTTT
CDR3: CASTMGQGTTEAFF

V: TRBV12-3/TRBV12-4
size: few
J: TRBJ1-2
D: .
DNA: TGTGCCAGCAGTTTGACCCGGTACCCCAACTATGGCTACACCTTC
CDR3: CASSLTRYPNYGYTF

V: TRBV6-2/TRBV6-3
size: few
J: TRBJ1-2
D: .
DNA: TGTGCCAGCAGCCTAACAGAGAACTATGGCTACACCTTC
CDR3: CASSLTENYGYTF

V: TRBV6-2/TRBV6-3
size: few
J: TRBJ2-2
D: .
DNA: TGTGCCAGCAGTTACCAAGGGGCAGATCACGGGGAGCTGTTTTTT
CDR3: CASSYQGADHGELFF

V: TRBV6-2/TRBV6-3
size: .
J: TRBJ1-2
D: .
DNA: TGTGCCAGCAGTTACGAGGGAGTCAACTATGGCTACACCTTC
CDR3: CASSYEGVNYGYTF

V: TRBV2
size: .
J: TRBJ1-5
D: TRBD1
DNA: TGTGCCAGCAGTCCAGGGGGGTGGGGTCAGCCCCAGCATTTT
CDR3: CASSPGGWGQPQHF

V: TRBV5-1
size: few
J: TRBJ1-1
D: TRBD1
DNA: TGCGCCAGCGTAACAGGGGGCCAAGCTTTCTTT
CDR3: CASVTGGQAFF

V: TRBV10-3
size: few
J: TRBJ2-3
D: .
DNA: TGTGCCATCAAGGGAGCTAGCACAGATACGCAGTATTTT
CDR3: CAIKGASTDTQYF

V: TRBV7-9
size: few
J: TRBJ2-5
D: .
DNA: TGTGCCAGCAGCCGCGGACACAGCCAAGAGACCCAGTACTTC
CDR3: CASSRGHSQETQYF

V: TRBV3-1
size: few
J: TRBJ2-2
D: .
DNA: TGTGCCAGCAGCCACTACCGGGACACCCTAAGCACCGGGGAGCTGTTTTTT
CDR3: CASSHYRDTLSTGELFF

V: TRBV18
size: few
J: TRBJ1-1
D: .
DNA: TGTGCCAGCTCACCAGGGCCCTCTGAAGCTTTCTTT
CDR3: CASSPGPSEAFF

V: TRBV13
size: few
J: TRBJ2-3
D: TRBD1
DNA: TGTGCCAGCAGCTATCTTGACAGGGAGAGGACAGATACGCAGTATTTT
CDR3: CASSYLDRERTDTQYF

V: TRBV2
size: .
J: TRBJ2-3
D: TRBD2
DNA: TGTGCCAGCTTTGGGGGGGTCACCCGAGCGGGAGATACGCAGTATTTT
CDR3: CASFGGVTRAGDTQYF

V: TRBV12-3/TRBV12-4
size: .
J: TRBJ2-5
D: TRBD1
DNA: TGTGCCAGCAGAACAGGGGAGGAGACCCAGTACTTC
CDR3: CASRTGEETQYF